This entry lists 25 T cell receptor beta chains sequenced from one sample in a study of radiation and T cells in renal cell carcinoma. Stated time point: blood 2 weeks post-SBRT. Stated treatment: 15 Gy SBRT to primary tumor, nephrectomy 4 weeks later. Produced via immunoSEQ multiplex PCR; TCRdb's table is partial and in-frame only. The sample lists some 120,000 clones, about 81% occurring once. Specimen: blood, collected from a patient whose treatment included radiotherapy and nephrectomy. These receptors all stem from an older woman with renal cell carcinoma.

The chain links TRBV9 to TRBJ2-2; D uncertain. CDR1 and CDR2 from the germline V gene are SGDLS and YYNGEE. The CDR3 is 14 residues long. V gave up 0 bases and J gave up 1 base, with 4 bases separating them. The CDR3 nucleotides read TGTGCCAGCAGCGTAGCAGGGAACACCGGGGAGCTGTTTTTT. This sequence encodes CASSVAGNTGELFF.

The V call is TRBV11-2, the J call TRBJ2-5; TRBD1 matches at 7 bases. The germline V gene has CDR1 SGHAT and CDR2 FQNNGV. Trimming at V came to 5 bases and at J to 14 bases, leaving 11 bases not matched to a gene. CDR3 length: 12 residues. Here the CDR3 reads CASSRDEGAIYF. CDR3 nucleotides: TGTGCCAGCAGCCGCGATGAGGGGGCAATATACTTC.

V is TRBV7-3 and J is TRBJ2-5; the D gene is possibly TRBD2 (6 bases). Germline loops: CDR1 SGHTA, CDR2 FQGTGA. The ends were cut back, 5 bases at V and 5 bases at J, with 21 bases in the middle. The CDR3 has 16 residues. The CDR3 nucleotides read TGTGCCAGCAGCCTCGGTCCCATAGGCCGGGGGGAGACCCAGTACTTC. Protein: CASSLGPIGRGETQYF.

In this sample, this clone turned up once. J is TRBJ2-7 and V is TRBV9, with 7 bases aligning to TRBD2. Unmatched junction bases numbered 13, after V lost 0 bases and J lost 1 base. Germline V gene lookup returns CDR1 SGDLS and CDR2 YYNGEE. This CDR3 comprises 18 residues. The CDR3 is CASSVGEGMGLWSYEQYF. For the CDR3, the DNA is TGTGCCAGCAGCGTAGGGGAGGGTATGGGCCTCTGGTCCTACGAGCAGTACTTC. Variable domain in full (rest from reference TRBV9 and TRBJ2-7): DSGVTQTPKHLITATGQRVTLRCSPRSGDLSVYWYQQSLDQGLQFLIQYYNGEERAKGNILERFSAQQFPDLHSELNLSSLELGDSALYFCASSVGEGMGLWSYEQYFGPGTRLTVT.

This sequence joins TRBV5-1 and TRBJ2-7; a possible D gene is TRBD1 (5 bases). Germline V gene lookup returns CDR1 SGHRS and CDR2 YFSETQ. The germline V and J ends were trimmed by 0 bases and 5 bases, with 6 bases remaining between them. CDR3 length: 12 amino acids. CDR3 in amino acids: CASSLGGHEQYF. The CDR3 bases are TGCGCCAGCAGCTTGGGGGGCCACGAGCAGTACTTC.

This chain links TRBV4-3 with TRBJ2-2, with 8 bases aligning to TRBD1. CDR1 is LGHNA, CDR2 YSLEER, per germline. The CDR3 sequence is 15 residues long. V shed 0 bases, J shed 6 bases, and the junction held 3 bases outside the gene matches. The CDR3 is CASSQDGTGPGELFF. The DNA for the CDR3 is TGCGCCAGCAGCCAAGATGGGACAGGTCCCGGGGAGCTGTTTTTT.

The V gene is TRBV20-1, the J gene TRBJ1-2; no reliable D call. Trimming took 6 bases from V and 5 from J, leaving 7 bases between them. The CDR3 has 10 amino acids. Germline CDR1 is DFQATT and CDR2 is SNEGSKA (reference sequence). CDR3 protein: CSALWYGYTF. CDR3 bases: TGCAGTGCCCTCTGGTATGGCTACACCTTC.

This chain links TRBV6-5 with TRBJ1-3, with a weak D call TRBD1 (6 bases). V lost 7 bases and J lost 0, with 13 bases in between. The CDR3 is 15 residues long. Germline CDR1 reads MNHEY; CDR2 reads SVGAGI. This CDR3 reads CASKGGTGSGNTIYF. The CDR3 DNA is TGTGCCAGCAAGGGGGGAACTGGCTCTGGAAACACCATATATTTT.

The gene calls are TRBV4-1 and TRBJ2-7; 13 bases match TRBD2. CDR3 length equals 18 residues. The V segment lost 5 bases and the J segment 3 bases; nucleotides outside the gene matches: 13. Germline V lookup: CDR1 MGHRA, CDR2 YSYEKL. CDR3: CASSLSTSGRLENYEQYF. In nucleotides, the CDR3 is TGCGCCAGCAGCTTATCGACTAGCGGGAGGCTCGAGAACTACGAGCAGTACTTC.

The genes are TRBV2 and TRBJ1-2; TRBD1 aligns across 8 bases. The CDR3 is made up of 14 amino acids. V shed 5 bases and J 3 bases; nucleotides not matched to a gene: 5. Germline lookup yields CDR1 SNHLY and CDR2 FYNNEI. The CDR3 region has the DNA TGTGCCAGCAGTCTTGCGACAGGGGACTATGGCTACACCTTC. Translating gives CASSLATGDYGYTF.

The rearrangement links TRBV4-2 to TRBJ2-1, with 11 bases identical to TRBD2. The CDR3 length is 16 residues. Trimming removed 4 bases from V and 7 bases from J; junction bases left unmatched: 9. CDR1 and CDR2 (germline): LGHNA, YNFKEQ. The CDR3 reads CASSPVAGGPGNEQFF. For the CDR3, the DNA is TGTGCCAGCAGCCCCGTAGCGGGAGGGCCGGGGAATGAGCAGTTCTTC.

The chain has TRBV11-2 and TRBJ1-3; D is undetermined. V lost 6 bases and J lost 0, with 12 bases in between. This CDR3 comprises 15 residues. From germline, CDR1 is SGHAT and CDR2 FQNNGV. CDR3 DNA: TGTGCCAGCAGGCTGCGACGGGACTCTGGAAACACCATATATTTT. This sequence encodes CASRLRRDSGNTIYF.

This chain connects TRBV19 to TRBJ2-2, with unresolved D. The CDR3 spans 14 residues. Germline V gene lookup returns CDR1 LNHDA and CDR2 SQIVND (reference sequence). Trimming stripped 7 bases from V and 2 bases from J, with 11 bases between. The chain's CDR3 is CASILGPNTGELFF. The CDR3, as DNA: TGTGCCAGTATACTTGGCCCCAACACCGGGGAGCTGTTTTTT.

The V and J genes are TRBV27 and TRBJ1-4; D perhaps matches TRBD1 (5 bases). This CDR3 contains 14 residues. Germline loops: CDR1 MNHEY, CDR2 SMNVEV (reference sequence). The ends were cut back, 0 bases at V and 7 bases at J, with 9 bases in the middle. This CDR3 is CASSLSPRVEKLFF. For the CDR3, the DNA is TGTGCCAGCAGTTTATCTCCCAGGGTTGAAAAACTGTTTTTT.

The count of this clone is one. This chain connects TRBV14 to TRBJ2-3, with D possibly TRBD1 on 5 matching bases. Germline V CDR1 and CDR2: SGHDN, FVKESK. V dropped 1 base and J dropped 3 bases, with 14 bases sitting between them. CDR3 length equals 16 residues. In DNA, the CDR3 is TGTGCCAGCAGCCAAGGATGGGGCGCGGTTACAGATACGCAGTATTTT. Protein: CASSQGWGAVTDTQYF.

V is TRBV6-1 and J is TRBJ1-3; no firm D call. The V end was cut by 5 bases, the J end by 0 bases, with 11 bases between. Germline assignment: CDR1 MNHNS and CDR2 SASEGT. CDR3 length: 15 amino acids. CDR3 nucleotides: TGTGCCAGCAGTACCAGATTATTCTCTGGAAACACCATATATTTT. Translation: CASSTRLFSGNTIYF.

J is TRBJ2-2 and V is TRBV19; 8 nucleotides agree with TRBD1. CDR3 length: 15 residues. V lost 1 base, J lost 7 bases, and 5 bases stayed unmatched. The germline V gene encodes CDR1 LNHDA and CDR2 SQIVND (reference sequence). The CDR3 nucleotides read TGTGCCAGTAGTATAGTAGGACAGGGCATCGGGGAGCTGTTTTTT. Its translation is CASSIVGQGIGELFF.

The rearrangement uses TRBV4-2 and TRBJ2-7, with TRBD2 matching over 9 bases. Looked up from germline, CDR1 is LGHNA and CDR2 is YNFKEQ. V lost 0 bases to trimming and J lost 1 base; unmatched junction nucleotides: 4. The CDR3 is 16 residues long. The CDR3 spells CASSQERGGGSYEQYF. CDR3 DNA sequence: TGTGCCAGCAGCCAAGAACGCGGGGGGGGATCCTACGAGCAGTACTTC.

The count of this clone is one. The rearrangement uses TRBV2 and TRBJ2-1; 10 positions match TRBD1. CDR1 is SNHLY and CDR2 is FYNNEI in the germline V gene. The V segment lost 4 bases and the J segment 4 bases; nucleotides outside the gene matches: 4. The CDR3 length is 15 residues. The CDR3 DNA is TGTGCCAGCAGTGGAGACAGGGGGCTTTACAATGAGCAGTTCTTC. This encodes CASSGDRGLYNEQFF. Supplemented by reference TRBV2 and TRBJ2-1, the full variable domain reads EPEVTQTPSHQVTQMGQEVILRCVPISNHLYFYWYRQILGQKVEFLVSFYNNEISEKSEIFDDQFSVERPDGSNFTLKIRSTKLEDSAMYFCASSGDRGLYNEQFFGPGTRLTVL.

V and J are TRBV11-2 and TRBJ2-7, with 8 bases matching TRBD1. V shed 0 bases and J 9 bases; nucleotides not matched to a gene: 7. CDR1 and CDR2 from the germline V gene are SGHAT and FQNNGV. The CDR3 is 14 amino acids. Here the CDR3 DNA reads TGTGCCAGCAGCTTAGAGGGGACAGGCCGGGGGCAGTACTTC. It translates to CASSLEGTGRGQYF.

V and J are TRBV5-1 and TRBJ1-1; perhaps TRBD1 as D (6 bases). This CDR3 has 17 residues. Germline CDR1 reads SGHRS; CDR2 reads YFSETQ. V lost 6 bases, J lost 8 bases, and 29 bases lay in between. The CDR3 loop reads CASTLQGGGGVAVEAFF. The CDR3, as DNA: TGCGCCAGCACCCTTCAAGGAGGGGGTGGAGTTGCGGTGGAAGCTTTCTTT.

This chain joins TRBV5-1 and TRBJ2-5, with D possibly being TRBD2 (5 bases). V lost 1 base and J 1 base, leaving 8 bases between the germline ends. There are 14 residues in the CDR3. The germline gives CDR1 SGHRS, CDR2 YFSETQ. The CDR3 nucleotides read TGCGCCAGCAGCTTGAACGGGGTCCAAGAGACCCAGTACTTC. This gives the protein CASSLNGVQETQYF.

The chain combines TRBV29-1 with TRBJ1-1; D not certain. Germline V gives CDR1 SQVTM, CDR2 ANQGSEA. The CDR3 covers 13 residues. Trimming shortened V by 6 bases and J by 4 bases, and 15 bases separated the two germline ends. Here the CDR3 DNA reads TGCAGCGTCCACCGATCGGATTTCACTGAAGCTTTCTTT. Its translation: CSVHRSDFTEAFF. Variable domain in full (rest from reference TRBV29-1 and TRBJ1-1): SAVISQKPSRDICQRGTSLTIQCQVDSQVTMMFWYRQQPGQSLTLIATANQGSEATYESGFVIDKFPISRPNLTFSTLTVSNMSPEDSSIYLCSVHRSDFTEAFFGQGTRLTVV.

The rearrangement links TRBV18 to TRBJ1-1, with 7 positions matching TRBD1. Unmatched junction bases numbered 11, after V lost 4 bases and J lost 3 bases. Per germline, CDR1 KGHSH and CDR2 LQKENI. This CDR3 is 16 amino acids long. CDR3 in amino acids: CASSQEGGVGYTEAFF. In DNA, the CDR3 is TGTGCCAGCTCACAGGAAGGGGGCGTAGGGTACACTGAAGCTTTCTTT.

The chain combines TRBV6-6 with TRBJ1-4; no clear D gene. The V gene's germline CDR1 is MNHNY and CDR2 SVGAGI (reference sequence). V gave up 2 bases and J gave up 5 bases, with 3 bases separating them. The CDR3 runs to 12 residues. The CDR3 DNA reads as TGTGCCAGCAGTTACAGGAATGAAAAACTGTTTTTT. This gives the protein CASSYRNEKLFF.